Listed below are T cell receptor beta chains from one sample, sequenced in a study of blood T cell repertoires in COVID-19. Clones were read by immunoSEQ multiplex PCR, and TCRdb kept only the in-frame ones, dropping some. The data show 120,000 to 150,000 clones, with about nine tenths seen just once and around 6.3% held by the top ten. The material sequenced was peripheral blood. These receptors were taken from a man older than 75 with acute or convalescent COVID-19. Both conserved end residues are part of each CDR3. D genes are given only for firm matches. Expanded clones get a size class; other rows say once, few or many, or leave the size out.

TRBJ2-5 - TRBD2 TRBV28 TGTGCCAGCGGACTAGCGGCACTACAAGAGACCCAGTACTTC CASGLAALQETQYF
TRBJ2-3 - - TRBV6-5 TGTGCCAGCAGTTTAGCGGAATACACAGATACGCAGTATTTT CASSLAEYTDTQYF
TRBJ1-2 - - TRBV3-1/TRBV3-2 TGTGCCAGCAGCCAAGGGGGCTACTACACCTTC CASSQGGYYTF
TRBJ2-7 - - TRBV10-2 TGCGCCAGCAGCCCCGCTAGCGCCTCCTACGAGCAGTACTTC CASSPASASYEQYF
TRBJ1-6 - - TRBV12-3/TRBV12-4 TGTGCCAGCAGGGGGATACTACAGGGTACCCTCCACTTT CASRGILQGTLHF
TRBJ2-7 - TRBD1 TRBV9 TGTGCCAGCAGCGGACAGGGGGGCTCCTACGAGCAGTACTTC CASSGQGGSYEQYF
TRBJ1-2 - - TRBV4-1 TGCGCCAGCAGCCAAGATCCTCAAGCAGGGAAAGTTAGGGGCTACACCTTC CASSQDPQAGKVRGYTF
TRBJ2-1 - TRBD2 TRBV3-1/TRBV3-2 TGTGCCAGCAGCCACTCGGGACTAGCGGGAGGGCCGAGGAATGAGCAGTTCTTC CASSHSGLAGGPRNEQFF
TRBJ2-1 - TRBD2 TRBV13 TGTGCCAGCAGCTTGGCCAGCGGGGTGTTGGGATACAATGAGCAGTTCTTC CASSLASGVLGYNEQFF
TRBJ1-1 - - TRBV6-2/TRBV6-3 TGTGCCAGCAGTTACCTTCCGGGAGGGGTGAACACTGAAGCTTTCTTT CASSYLPGGVNTEAFF
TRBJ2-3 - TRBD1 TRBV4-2 TGTGCCAGCAGCCTAACCGGGACAGGGGGCACAGATACGCAGTATTTT CASSLTGTGGTDTQYF
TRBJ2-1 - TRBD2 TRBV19 TGTGCCAGTAGTAGGCTAGCGGGAGATCCGGGTGAGCAGTTCTTC CASSRLAGDPGEQFF
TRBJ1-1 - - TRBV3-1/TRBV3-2 TGTGCCAGCAGTCCAGGGGATACTGAAGCTTTCTTT CASSPGDTEAFF
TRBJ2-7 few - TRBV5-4 TGTGCCAGCAGCCCCTCTGAGACGCGGTCAGTTAACGAGCAGTACTTC CASSPSETRSVNEQYF
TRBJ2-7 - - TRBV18 TGTGCCAGCTCACCACCTTCCCTGGGGGCATACGAGCAGTACTTC CASSPPSLGAYEQYF
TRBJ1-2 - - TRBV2 TGTGCCAGCAGTCGAGAATTGGCGGACTATGGCTACACCTTC CASSRELADYGYTF
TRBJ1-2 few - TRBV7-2 TGTGCCAGCAGCTCCAACACTAACTATGGCTACACCTTC CASSSNTNYGYTF
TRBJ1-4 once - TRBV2 TGTGCCAGCAGTTACCTCCCTCGGAGGGGAACTAATGAAAAACTGTTTTTT CASSYLPRRGTNEKLFF
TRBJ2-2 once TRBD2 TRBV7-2 TGTGCCAGCAGCTTGATTCCGCCCGGGACTAGCGGGGCCACCGGGGAGCTGTTTTTT CASSLIPPGTSGATGELFF
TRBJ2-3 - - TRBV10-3 TGTGCCATCACCCGGGGATCAGATACGCAGTATTTT CAITRGSDTQYF
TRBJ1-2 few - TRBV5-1 TGCGCCAGCAGCTCGAATGACAGGTTGTGGGGCTACACCTTC CASSSNDRLWGYTF
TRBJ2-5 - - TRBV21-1 TGTGCCAGCAGCAATTCACCCCCTTCCGAGACTATAGAGACCCAGTACTTC CASSNSPPSETIETQYF